This T cell receptor (beta chain) was retrieved from a study of regulatory T cells in long-lasting Graves disease (dated by TCRdb to 2020 to 2023). With respect to the entire study: Newly diagnosed Graves' disease patients had taken antithyroid drugs for less than 3 months. The study was conducted in China and was registered as a clinical trial. This study used TCR sequencing and RNA sequencing of peripheral blood to compare persistent Graves' disease patients against newly diagnosed Graves' disease patients. A total of around 35 samples underwent TCR sequencing: some 13 from persistent and roughly 20 from newly diagnosed Graves' disease patients.

What the research found in general, with its limitations: Persistent patients shared more public clonotypes among themselves (over 2,500) than newly diagnosed patients did (roughly 920). Compared with newly diagnosed patients, persistent Graves' disease patients had lower TCR Shannon entropy and fewer highly expanded clones, which suggests clonal expansion. Because the primary lesion, thyroid tissue, could not be accessed, the study looked at peripheral blood alone. As a limitation, the authors acknowledged that the small sample size may reduce accuracy. Persistent disease showed preferential use of TRBV28, TRBJ1-2 and TRBJ2-5, whereas newly diagnosed disease favored TRBV20-1 and TRBJ2-1. Only the TCR beta chain was sequenced and analyzed.

Library preparation used multiplex PCR. TCRdb lists the instrument as Illumina HiSeq 4000. CDR3 regions were amplified by Arm-PCR with iRepertoire HTBI primers to construct TCR beta libraries. PCR products were gel purified before sequencing. The published analysis was carried out like this. Across samples, 60 to 75 TRBV and roughly 15 TRBJ segments were identified and used for gene usage analysis of CDR3 amino acid clonotypes. COPE and FqMerger were used to merge filtered high-quality paired reads into contigs. BLAST was used to align contigs to IMGT TRBV, TRBD and TRBJ reference genes, and CDR3 was defined according to IMGT. Any clonotype with a frequency above 0.1% was counted as a highly expanded clone. Repertoire diversity was measured by Shannon entropy, and V-J evenness by the Gini coefficient. A clonotype was considered public if more than one individual shared it. TCRdb handled the public reads itself, with Q25 trimming in fastp and clone calling in MiXCR, and kept productive beta chains. Rows with a matching CDR3 protein are joined into one entry that keeps the most common DNA and genes. TCRdb, rather than the study authors, made the V and J calls. The sample contains 600,000 to 650,000 distinct CDR3 sequences, roughly 15% of them found a single time. The biggest ten clones account for roughly 18% of the sample.

The junction carries 15 bases between V and J, which are trimmed by 5 bases and 8 bases respectively. The CDR3 goes from the cysteine to the phenylalanine over 13 residues. Solely the CDR3 DNA is kept, with 39 bases framed from the first base. The germline V gene provides CDR1 MNHNS and CDR2 SASEGT. Read against the paper, the sample's time point label means: newly diagnosed GD, antithyroid drugs for less than 3 months. RNA was extracted from PBMCs in TRIzol for both TCR sequencing and RNA sequencing. The diagnosis of Graves' disease followed American Thyroid Association guidelines. Recruitment of patients was carried out at an endocrinology department in Xi'an, China. Each patient gave 9 to 10 milliliters of peripheral blood, collected in an EDTA anticoagulant tube. Ficoll Paque Plus density gradient separation was used to isolate PBMCs, and no further T cell sorting was performed. An Agilent 2100 Bioanalyzer and agarose gel were used to check RNA quality, and a NanoDrop 2000 was used to measure RNA concentration.

This clonotype was observed many times. Which antigen it targets is not known. No qualities accompany the bases; no much larger clone lies one base away. The sample was also linked to a second study, of T cells in Graves' hyperthyroidism and ophthalmopathy. Drawing on the second study: A patient counted as having stable Graves' hyperthyroidism if no progression to ophthalmopathy occurred over 18 months of follow-up. Hyperthyroidism patients were aged 18 to 65 years and newly diagnosed, with disease duration of less than 2 months. Patients with uncontrolled infections, other autoimmune diseases, pregnancy or lactation were excluded. Diagnoses were based on clinical symptoms, serum thyroxine and TRAb, thyroid ultrasound and orbital computed tomography. A first-round RT-PCR of the TCR CDR3 used the HTBI primer set with the Qiagen OneStep RT-PCR kit. Most expanded thyroid clonotypes (frequency above 0.001) were also detected in blood, suggesting blood repertoires may reflect thyroid immune responses. Ophthalmopathy was separated from stable hyperthyroidism by a 13 V-J signature model, with just over 85% sensitivity and about 81% specificity obtained in cross-validation and 80%/75% obtained in testing. In validation, progression to ophthalmopathy was predicted by the model with 65% to 71% sensitivity and 72.22% specificity, a median of roughly 6.4 months before onset. A discovery cohort of about a hundred patients, roughly 45 with Graves' ophthalmopathy and about 60 with stable Graves' hyperthyroidism, was used to find distinguishing TCR V-J signatures. Prospective prediction of ophthalmopathy was tested in an independent validation cohort of fewer than 20 hyperthyroidism patients and approximately 17 patients who later progressed to ophthalmopathy. The 90 to 100 discovery patients were randomly divided into training and test sets at a 7:3 ratio. In about 6 Graves' hyperthyroidism patients, the study also compared T-cell repertoires from thyroid tissue with T-cell repertoires from blood. Once sampling was done, hyperthyroidism patients were given methimazole at a starting dose of 30 mg daily, whereas ophthalmopathy patients were given high-dose intravenous methylprednisolone. Libraries were constructed in a second round of multiplex PCR, after which size selection and purification were performed. Paired-end sequencing of the libraries was performed with 100 bp reads on an Illumina HiSeq2000. SOAPnuke was used to process the raw data, throwing out any read that contained adapters or uncalled bases, had a mean Phred below 15, or lacked an exact constant-primer or identifier match. COPE v1.2.5 was used to merge the high-quality paired reads, and each unique nucleotide sequence was defined as a clonotype. MiTCR v1.1 was used to align clonotypes to the IMGT TRBV, TRBD and TRBJ reference segments. Only V-J combinations with frequency above 0.0001, covering 99.2% of repertoires, were analysed. A TCS score was defined as the ratio between F50 (clonal expansion) and ExV (chaos), using BLOSUM62-based TCRdist between CDR3 peptides within each V-J. Welch's t-statistics and random forest reduced several hundred V-J features to 10 to 15, which were used in a naive Bayes classifier (R e1071). No statistical method was used to set the sample size in advance, and investigators knew the group allocation. According to the paper, TCR Vbeta CDR3 sequencing was carried out on over 130 peripheral blood samples, which came from under 50 ophthalmopathy, 75 to 80 hyperthyroidism and about 17 progressor patients.

The V gene is TRBV6-1 and the J gene is TRBJ1-1, with a tentative D gene TRBD1 over 5 matching bases. The sample here was peripheral blood mononuclear cells (PBMCs), taken at new diagnosis, from a patient treated with antithyroid drugs. The receptor was derived from a woman younger than 45 with Graves disease. Donor details come from another sample of the same person, matched by shared clones. CDR3 protein: CASSKQESLEAFF. In nucleotide form, the sequence is TGTGCCAGCAGTAAACAGGAGTCTCTAGAAGCTTTCTTT.